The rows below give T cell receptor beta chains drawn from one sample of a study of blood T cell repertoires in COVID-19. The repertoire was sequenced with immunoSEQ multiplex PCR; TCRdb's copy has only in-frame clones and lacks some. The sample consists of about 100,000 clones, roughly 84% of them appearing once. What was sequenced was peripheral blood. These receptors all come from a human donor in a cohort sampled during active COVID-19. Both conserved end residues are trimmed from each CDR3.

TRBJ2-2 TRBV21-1 ASPKRSGGLNTGELF
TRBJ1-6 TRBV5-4 ASSKKQGDNSPLH
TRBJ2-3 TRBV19 ASSIGAPDTQY
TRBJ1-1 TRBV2 ASSDRVNTEAF
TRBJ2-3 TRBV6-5 ASRTGGRSTDTQY
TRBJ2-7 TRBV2 ASSVNGGHYEQY
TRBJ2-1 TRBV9 ASSVAWSSYNEQF
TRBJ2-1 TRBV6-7 ASPSWGGEGNEQF
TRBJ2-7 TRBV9 ASSVGGGQGGSYEQY
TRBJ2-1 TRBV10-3 AISYRDEQF
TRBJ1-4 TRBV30 AWRTGQRDHNEKLF
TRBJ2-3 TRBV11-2 ASRIAGGTDTQY
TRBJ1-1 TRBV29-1 SVMRNTEAF
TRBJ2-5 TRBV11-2 ASSLDLRVSREEETQY
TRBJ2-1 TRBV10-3 AISESGALDEQF
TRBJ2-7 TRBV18 ASSPGEAGSAAEQY
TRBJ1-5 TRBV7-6 ASSLARQGHFIYSNQPQH
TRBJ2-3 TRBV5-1 ASSSGTSTDTQY
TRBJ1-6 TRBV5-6 ASSLATGGPRPLH
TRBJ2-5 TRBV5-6 ASSLGDLAGWGETQY
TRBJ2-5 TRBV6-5 ASSYSIQKPQETQY
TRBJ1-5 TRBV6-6 ASSYGDTVFSVIQH
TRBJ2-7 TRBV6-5 ASSRQYSYEQY
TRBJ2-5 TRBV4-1 ASSQGTGLAVGETQY
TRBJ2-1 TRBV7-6 ASSLVGSGDNEQF
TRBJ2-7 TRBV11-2 ASSSVYEQY
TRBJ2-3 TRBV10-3 AISESSGRGTGDTQY
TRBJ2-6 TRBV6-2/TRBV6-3 ASSYLSGANVLT
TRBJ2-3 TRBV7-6 ASSRLTGTLSTDTQY
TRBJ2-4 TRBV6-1 ASSDRRGALAKNIQY